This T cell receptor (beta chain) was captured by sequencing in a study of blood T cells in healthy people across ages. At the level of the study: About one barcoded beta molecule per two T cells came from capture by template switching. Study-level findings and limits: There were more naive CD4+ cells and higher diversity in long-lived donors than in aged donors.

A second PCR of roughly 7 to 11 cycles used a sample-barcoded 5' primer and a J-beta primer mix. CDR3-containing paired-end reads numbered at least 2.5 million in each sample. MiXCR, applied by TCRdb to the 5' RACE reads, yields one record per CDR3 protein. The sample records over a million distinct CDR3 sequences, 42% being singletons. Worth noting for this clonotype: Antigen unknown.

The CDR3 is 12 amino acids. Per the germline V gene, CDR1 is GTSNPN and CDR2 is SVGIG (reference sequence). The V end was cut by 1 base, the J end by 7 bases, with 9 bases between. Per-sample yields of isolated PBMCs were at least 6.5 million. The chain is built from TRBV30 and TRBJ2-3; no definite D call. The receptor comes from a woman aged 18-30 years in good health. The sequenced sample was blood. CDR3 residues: CAWSGGPHTQYF. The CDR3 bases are TGTGCCTGGAGTGGTGGGCCCCATACGCAGTATTTT.